This T cell receptor (beta chain) was captured in a study of breast tumors, draining lymph nodes, adjacent tissues. Study conclusions and caveats: Luminal-like breast cancer showed significantly higher tumor–nontumor repertoire similarity than basal-like. Compared with lymph nodes, tumors were less diverse; compared with nontumor tissue, more. Data fit most tumor T cells coming from lymph node, expanding in tumor. Data only fit, rather than demonstrated, lymph node origin of most tumor T cells.

This clonotype was counted at least ten times. Its antigen remains unidentified. TCRdb processed the multiplex PCR reads anew with MiXCR; each CDR3 protein has one entry. The sample comprises 140,000 or so distinct CDR3 sequences, about 31% of which are singletons, and approximately 2.3% rests with the top ten. Samples came from axillary lymph nodes draining the breast cancer. Germline V lookup: CDR1 DFQATT, CDR2 SNEGSKA (reference sequence). Unmatched junction bases numbered 9, after V lost 6 bases and J lost 8 bases. This CDR3 comprises 13 residues. The specimen was axillary lymph node tissue. The receptor was derived from a female donor with breast cancer. Some clones in this sample may be carry-over from other donors' samples. J is TRBJ1-4 and V is TRBV20-1, with 7 bases matching TRBD1. The CDR3 here is CSAKGGAGEKLFF. In DNA form, the CDR3 reads TGCAGTGCAAAAGGGGGCGCTGGGGAAAAACTGTTTTTT.